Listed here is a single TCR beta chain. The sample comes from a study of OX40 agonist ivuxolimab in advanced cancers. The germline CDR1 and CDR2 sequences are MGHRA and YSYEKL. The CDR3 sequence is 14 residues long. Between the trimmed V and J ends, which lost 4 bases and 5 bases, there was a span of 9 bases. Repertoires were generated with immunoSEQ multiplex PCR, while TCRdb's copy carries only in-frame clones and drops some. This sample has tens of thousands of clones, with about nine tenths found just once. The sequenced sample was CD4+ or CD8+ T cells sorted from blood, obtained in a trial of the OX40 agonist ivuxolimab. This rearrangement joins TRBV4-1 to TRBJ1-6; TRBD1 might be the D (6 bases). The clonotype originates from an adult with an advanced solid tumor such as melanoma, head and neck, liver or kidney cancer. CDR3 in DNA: TGCGCCAGCAGCCCCGGACAGAATAATTCACCCCTCCACTTT. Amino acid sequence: CASSPGQNNSPLHF.